The clone carrying this T cell receptor beta chain was found a few times. The antigen is undetermined. The sample is drawn from a study of T-cell memory formation after mild COVID-19. Study observations and caveats: Contracting CD4+ clones sat mainly in CM and EM; CD8+ in EMRA. There were some responding clones in pre-infection memory, which suggested that cross-reactive memory had joined.

TCRdb fed the 5' RACE reads into MiXCR, producing one record per CDR3 protein. The data hold approximately 170,000 distinct CDR3 sequences, with around 13% observed a single time. The specimen was PBMCs or a T cell subset sorted from them (not recorded which). This clonotype originated in a man younger than 35 who had mild COVID-19 (a few samples of this study predate the infection). Cell type and time point are not known.

CDR3 sequence (DNA): TGTGCCAGCAGCTCTACCGTCCCTCCGAATTCACCCCTCCACTTT. This translates into CASSSTVPPNSPLHF. The V call is TRBV7-6, the J call TRBJ1-6, with unresolved D. The ends were cut back, 4 bases at V and 7 bases at J, with 14 bases in the middle. The germline gives CDR1 SGHVS, CDR2 FNYEAQ. The CDR3 spans 15 residues.